Listed here is a single TCR beta chain. Antigen specificity is unknown. Using immunoSEQ multiplex PCR, the repertoire was profiled, and TCRdb retains in-frame clones only, with some absent. Among tens of thousands of clones, around 75% were seen once, and the ten largest hold about 9.6%. This record belongs to a study of a mutant IDH1 vaccine in newly diagnosed glioma. For the study at large: Patients began vaccination 4-6 weeks after radiotherapy alone, or with temozolomide cycles. Patients were pretreated with radiotherapy, temozolomide, or both, mostly both. Visit V12 was scheduled at week 35 and visit V13 at week 47.

The time point here: week 47, end of study. Mutant IDH1 20-mer peptide, at 300 ug, made up each vaccine dose, with topical imiquimod. In weeks 1, 3, 5, 7, 11, 15, 19 and 23, patients were immunized, eight times in all. The CDR3 has 17 residues. V dropped 5 bases and J dropped 0; count of bases not matched to a gene: 9. Germline V gene data show CDR1 as SGHTA and CDR2 as FQGNSA. This chain joins TRBV7-2 and TRBJ1-3; the match to TRBD1 covers 8 bases. The input for sequencing was PBMCs, taken from a glioma patient whose treatment included an IDH1 peptide vaccine. The sequence was obtained from a man between 40 and 49 years old with glioma. This CDR3 reads CASSDRPRGHSGNTIYF. The CDR3 DNA reads as TGTGCCAGCAGCGATAGGCCCAGGGGGCACTCTGGAAACACCATATATTTT. The full variable domain, its missing parts supplied by reference TRBV7-2 and TRBJ1-3, is GAGVSQSPSNKVTEKGKDVELRCDPISGHTALYWYRQSLGQGLEFLIYFQGNSAPDKSGLPSDRFSAERTGGSVSTLTIQRTQQEDSAVYLCASSDRPRGHSGNTIYFGEGSWLTVV.